The 26 T cell receptor beta chains below come from one sample, sequenced in a study of shared clonotypes between healthy human individuals. Sequencing was performed with immunoSEQ multiplex PCR; in TCRdb, only in-frame clones are kept and a portion is missing. Here the sample spans a few hundred thousand clones, around three quarters being singletons. Sequenced sample: PBMCs. These receptors all stem from a middle-aged woman in good health. Some clones in this sample may be carry-over from other donors' samples.

This chain joins TRBV7-9 and TRBJ2-1; 8 positions agree with TRBD1. This CDR3 contains 15 residues. Germline loops: CDR1 SEHNR, CDR2 FQNEAQ (reference sequence). The trim removed 5 bases at V and 7 bases at J, leaving 10 bases unmatched. The CDR3 spells CASSPGGQGWNEQFF. CDR3 in DNA: TGTGCCAGCAGCCCAGGAGGACAGGGCTGGAATGAGCAGTTCTTC.

The V gene is TRBV5-1, the J gene TRBJ2-1, with 8 bases matching TRBD2. This CDR3 has 15 residues. Germline V lookup: CDR1 SGHRS, CDR2 YFSETQ. The V gene end was trimmed by 4 bases and the J gene end by 5 bases; junction bases not matched to a gene: 8. CDR3 DNA: TGCGCCAGCAGCCCGGGGGGGTTTTCCCACAATGAGCAGTTCTTC. This translates into CASSPGGFSHNEQFF.

The chain recombines TRBV10-3 with TRBJ2-1; 9 positions match TRBD1. V was pared by 4 bases and J by 0 bases, with 4 bases of the junction left unmatched. CDR1 is ENHRY and CDR2 is SYGVKD in the germline V gene. CDR3 length equals 16 residues. The CDR3 DNA reads TGTGCCATCAGTGGAGACAGGGGGAGCTCCTACAATGAGCAGTTCTTC. Its protein product is CAISGDRGSSYNEQFF.

This chain uses TRBV4-1 with TRBJ2-3; D might be TRBD1 (6 bases). The J call may not be correct, given that the DNA end is closer to TRBJ1-5. This CDR3 spans 17 amino acids. Germline lookup yields CDR1 MGHRA and CDR2 YSYEKL. The CDR3 DNA is TGCGCCAGCAGCCAAGGAGTTGCGGGAGGGGGGGCAGATACGCAGCATTTT. Translated, it gives CASSQGVAGGGADTQHF.

The gene calls are TRBV6-5 and TRBJ1-2; D ambiguous. The CDR3 is 14 amino acids. Germline V gene sequence: CDR1 MNHEY, CDR2 SVGAGI. Deletions cut 6 bases from V and 4 bases from J, with 15 bases between. CDR3 in DNA: TGTGCCAGCAGGAGTCCCGGGGTCATCTATGGCTACACCTTC. It codes for CASRSPGVIYGYTF.

The chain recombines TRBV28 with TRBJ1-2; D is uncertain. Germline assignment: CDR1 MDHEN and CDR2 SYDVKM. V was trimmed by 6 bases and J by 8 bases, leaving 13 bases between them. This CDR3 comprises 12 residues. The CDR3 DNA reads TGTGCCAGCAGCCCAATTCGAGGAGGCTACACCTTC. It translates to CASSPIRGGYTF.

This clone has more than one count but fewer than ten. The chain couples TRBV28 to TRBJ2-5; D assignment may be TRBD1 or TRBD2 (5 bases each). The V end lost 5 bases, the J end lost 2 bases, and 12 bases lay between the germline ends. Germline assignment: CDR1 MDHEN and CDR2 SYDVKM. This CDR3 comprises 14 residues. Here the CDR3 reads CASSTYGGQETQYF. CDR3 coding DNA: TGTGCCAGCAGTACCTATGGGGGTCAAGAGACCCAGTACTTC.

This chain connects TRBV7-7 to TRBJ2-1; 7 bases line up with TRBD2. Germline CDR1 reads SSHAT; CDR2 reads FNYEAQ (reference sequence). V trimming: 6 bases; J trimming: 9 bases; junction bases outside the gene matches: 14. The CDR3 extends over 15 amino acids. CDR3 region: CASSTLGGRAGEQFF. The CDR3 DNA reads TGTGCCAGCAGTACCCTTGGGGGGAGGGCAGGTGAGCAGTTCTTC.

The CDR3 bases are TGTGCCAGCAGCCCTAGCGGGAGGGGTGAGACCCAGTACTTC. It is translated as CASSPSGRGETQYF. The rearrangement links TRBV4-2 to TRBJ2-5, with 12 bases fitting TRBD2. The CDR3 is 14 amino acids. V shed 4 bases, J shed 5 bases, and the junction held 2 bases outside the gene matches. The germline V gene has CDR1 LGHNA and CDR2 YNFKEQ.

The CDR3 sequence is CASSQGGLAGVYEQFF. The CDR3 DNA is TGCGCCAGCAGCCAAGGGGGACTAGCGGGAGTGTATGAGCAGTTCTTC. The chain joins TRBV4-1 to TRBJ2-1; 14 bases align to TRBD2. J lost 8 bases, V lost 1 base, and 4 bases had no gene match. The CDR3 extends over 16 amino acids. Germline CDR1 and CDR2: MGHRA and YSYEKL.

The rearrangement links TRBV27 to TRBJ2-3; 7 bases are shared with TRBD1. This CDR3 is built from 13 residues. The germline V gene has CDR1 MNHEY and CDR2 SMNVEV (reference sequence). V shed 6 bases and J 3 bases; nucleotides not matched to a gene: 3. The CDR3 coding sequence is TGTGCCAGCAGAGACAGGGTTACAGATACGCAGTATTTT. This sequence encodes CASRDRVTDTQYF.

This chain links TRBV28 with TRBJ1-2; perhaps TRBD1 as D (5 bases). The CDR3 spans 14 residues. V lost 7 bases to trimming and J lost 8 bases, with 20 bases between them. Germline lookup yields CDR1 MDHEN and CDR2 SYDVKM. The CDR3 protein is CASTRGLGWEGYTF. As DNA, the CDR3 is TGTGCCAGCACCCGGGGACTAGGGTGGGAAGGCTACACCTTC.

This chain joins TRBV2 and TRBJ2-5; D gene ambiguous. V was pared by 4 bases and J by 1 base, with 13 bases between. Germline CDR1 reads SNHLY; CDR2 reads FYNNEI. This CDR3 spans 15 amino acids. CDR3 sequence: CASSGGGSLQETQYF. In DNA, the CDR3 is TGTGCCAGCAGTGGTGGTGGTAGTCTCCAAGAGACCCAGTACTTC.

This chain uses TRBV9 with TRBJ2-5; no clear D gene. The CDR3 has 14 residues. Germline CDR1 and CDR2: SGDLS and YYNGEE. V was cut by 0 bases and J by 1 base, with 7 bases left in between. CDR3: CASSVGLGQETQYF. The CDR3 DNA is TGTGCCAGCAGCGTAGGATTAGGCCAAGAGACCCAGTACTTC.

The chain is built from TRBV6-5 and TRBJ2-5, with D unclear. Germline CDR1 and CDR2: MNHEY and SVGAGI. The V and J ends lost 0 bases and 5 bases respectively, with 13 bases between them. This CDR3 contains 15 residues. CDR3 in DNA: TGTGCCAGCAGTTACTCGGTGTCCTCTGGGGAGACCCAGTACTTC. Residues: CASSYSVSSGETQYF.

In its sample, this clone was seen once. The V call is TRBV7-2, the J call TRBJ1-4; TRBD1 matches at 10 bases. Trimming removed 1 base from V and 6 bases from J; junction bases left unmatched: 5. The CDR3 spans 16 residues. Germline CDR1 and CDR2: SGHTA and FQGNSA. The CDR3 coding sequence is TGTGCCAGCAGCTTAGAGACAGGGGGCTCGTATGAAAAACTGTTTTTT. This translates into CASSLETGGSYEKLFF.

As to this clone: A read error is possible here, since a much larger clone lies one base away. This chain links TRBV10-3 with TRBJ2-7; tentative D call: TRBD2 (6 bases). The germline V gene encodes CDR1 ENHRY and CDR2 SYGVKD. The CDR3 has 16 residues. V lost 3 bases, J lost 5 bases, and 20 bases lay in between. The CDR3 loop reads CAISDPTSLRPHEQYF. DNA of the CDR3: TGTGCCATCAGTGATCCCACTAGCCTACGCCCTCACGAGCAGTACTTC.

This clone was seen just once. The chain has TRBV28 and TRBJ2-1; 11 bases line up with TRBD2. J was trimmed by 7 bases and V by 6 bases; bases with no gene match: 8. The CDR3 runs 15 residues. Germline-derived CDR1 and CDR2 are MDHEN and SYDVKM. CDR3 sequence: CASSRRTSGRNEQFF. In nucleotides, the CDR3 is TGTGCCAGCAGCCGTCGCACTAGCGGGAGAAATGAGCAGTTCTTC.

The CDR3 here is CASSPSTGINEQFF. The CDR3 nucleotides are TGTGCCAGCAGCCCATCAACAGGTATCAATGAGCAGTTCTTC. The genes are TRBV5-4 and TRBJ2-1; TRBD1 might be the D (5 bases). V dropped 4 bases and J dropped 6 bases, with 14 bases sitting between them. CDR1 and CDR2 from the germline V gene are SGHNT and YYREEE (reference sequence). The CDR3 is 14 amino acids. The full variable domain, its missing parts supplied by reference TRBV5-4 and TRBJ2-1, is ETGVTQSPTHLIKTRGQQVTLRCSSQSGHNTVSWYQQALGQGPQFIFQYYREEENGRGNFPPRFSGLQFPNYSSELNVNALELDDSALYLCASSPSTGINEQFFGPGTRLTVL.

This clone was counted once. This sequence joins TRBV28 and TRBJ2-7, with unresolved D. This CDR3 has 15 amino acids. Between the trimmed V and J ends, which lost 7 bases and 2 bases, there was a span of 18 bases. Germline CDR1 reads MDHEN; CDR2 reads SYDVKM. The DNA for the CDR3 is TGTGCCAGCACGGGTGGAGTGGGTCTTGCCTACGAGCAGTACTTC. This codes for CASTGGVGLAYEQYF.

The chain recombines TRBV15 with TRBJ2-6; D not certain. Germline CDR1 and CDR2: LNHNV and YYDKDF (reference sequence). The CDR3 has 16 amino acids. V dropped 2 bases and J dropped 2 bases, with 10 bases sitting between them. This CDR3 is CATSRSIRAGANVLTF. CDR3 DNA: TGTGCCACCAGCAGATCAATACGGGCTGGGGCCAACGTCCTGACTTTC. Looking up the rest from reference TRBV15 and TRBJ2-6 gives the full variable domain: DAMVIQNPRYQVTQFGKPVTLSCSQTLNHNVMYWYQQKSSQAPKLLFHYYDKDFNNEADTPDNFQSRRPNTSFCFLDIRSPGLGDTAMYLCATSRSIRAGANVLTFGAGSRLTVL.

This clone was observed a few times. The chain employs TRBV25-1 and TRBJ2-1, with 7 nucleotides matching TRBD2. V dropped 7 bases and J dropped 0; count of bases not matched to a gene: 3. The CDR3 contains 14 residues. Germline V gene data show CDR1 as MGHDK and CDR2 as SYGVNS. CDR3 DNA: TGTGCCAGCATGGGCGGGGGCTCCTACAATGAGCAGTTCTTC. It specifies CASMGGGSYNEQFF.

Details on this clone: Other nucleotide sequences in the sample specify the same CDR3. The gene calls are TRBV5-6 and TRBJ2-7; a possible D gene is TRBD2 (5 bases). The CDR3 totals 12 residues. In germline, CDR1 is SGHDT, CDR2 YYEEEE. V lost 4 bases and J lost 1, with 6 bases in between. The CDR3 sequence: CASSAGSYEQYF. CDR3 sequence (DNA): TGTGCCAGCAGCGCGGGTTCCTACGAGCAGTACTTC.

The sample holds a few counts of this clone. DNA of the CDR3: TGCGCCAGCTCAAGAGGGACTAGCGGGTTCGAGCAGTACTTC. It codes for CASSRGTSGFEQYF. The rearrangement links TRBV5-1 to TRBJ2-7; 12 nucleotides agree with TRBD2. V lost 7 bases to trimming and J lost 6 bases; unmatched junction nucleotides: 8. CDR1 is SGHRS, CDR2 YFSETQ, per germline. The CDR3 consists of 14 residues.

This clone has a count of ten or more. The chain uses TRBV6-1 and TRBJ1-1, with a weak D call TRBD1 (5 bases). Trimming removed 6 bases at V and 1 base at J, with 9 bases between. Germline V lookup: CDR1 MNHNS, CDR2 SASEGT. The CDR3 covers 13 residues. The CDR3 loop is CASSAGKNTEAFF. DNA for the CDR3: TGTGCCAGCAGCGCAGGGAAGAACACTGAAGCTTTCTTT.

This chain uses TRBV5-1 with TRBJ1-2, with TRBD1 as a possible D gene (5 bases). Per germline, CDR1 SGHRS and CDR2 YFSETQ. V lost 3 bases, J lost 4 bases, and 13 bases lay in between. CDR3 size: 14 residues. The CDR3 DNA is TGCGCCAGCAGCTCGCTCGGGACTGGCTATGGCTACACCTTC. It codes for CASSSLGTGYGYTF.